Each of the 6 T cell receptor beta chains below was sequenced from the same sample in a study of blood T cell repertoires in COVID-19 (dated by TCRdb to about 2020). Library method: the immunoSEQ multiplex PCR assay. The table comes from immuneACCESS by way of TCRdb, which keeps in-frame sequences with V and J called. Part of the clones is missing from these tables; in studies checked, under half for an unresolved V gene and the rest for unknown reasons. The sample table lists 100,000 to 130,000 clones, approximately 88% of them with a count of one. 2% to 3% of the sample goes to the ten largest clones. Input material: peripheral blood. These receptors originate from a human donor in a cohort sampled during active COVID-19.

The chain carries TRBV5-6 and TRBJ2-7, with 11 bases lining up with TRBD1. Germline CDR1 reads SGHDT; CDR2 reads YYEEEE. V was clipped by 3 bases and J by 5 bases; unmatched bases: 7. The CDR3 sequence is 15 residues long. This CDR3 is CASSSYGTGGNEQYF. For the CDR3, the DNA is TGTGCCAGCAGCTCGTACGGGACAGGGGGTAACGAGCAGTACTTC.

The chain has TRBV5-1 and TRBJ2-7, with D possibly TRBD1 on 6 matching bases. From germline, CDR1 is SGHRS and CDR2 YFSETQ. V was cut by 4 bases and J by 3 bases, with 23 bases left in between. This CDR3 spans 17 amino acids. CDR3 sequence reads: CASSRGMAWDISYEQYF. Written as DNA, the CDR3 is TGCGCCAGCAGCAGAGGGATGGCCTGGGACATCAGCTACGAGCAGTACTTC.

The chain is built from TRBV19 and TRBJ1-1; 10 bases align to TRBD1. In germline, CDR1 is LNHDA, CDR2 SQIVND (reference sequence). The CDR3 covers 15 residues. The junction had 4 bases not matched to a gene; V was cut back by 6 bases and J by 0 bases. This chain's CDR3 is CASSRTGGLNTEAFF. The CDR3 DNA follows: TGTGCCAGTAGCCGGACAGGGGGGTTGAACACTGAAGCTTTCTTT.

This rearrangement joins TRBV6-5 to TRBJ2-1; D is perhaps TRBD2 (6 bases). Germline CDR1 is MNHEY and CDR2 is SVGAGI. The CDR3 is 16 residues long. Trimming removed 4 bases at V and 4 bases at J, with 17 bases between. CDR3 in DNA: TGTGCCAGCAGTTCAACCGACAGAGGGAGGTACAATGAGCAGTTCTTC. Protein: CASSSTDRGRYNEQFF.

The chain is built from TRBV4-1 and TRBJ2-1; 14 positions match TRBD2. This CDR3 spans 17 amino acids. The V gene's germline CDR1 is MGHRA and CDR2 YSYEKL. With V trimmed by 5 bases and J by 10 bases, 13 bases remained unmatched. CDR3 loop: CASSAWTSGGPAAEQFF. The CDR3 DNA reads TGCGCCAGCAGCGCATGGACTAGCGGGGGGCCGGCGGCGGAGCAGTTCTTC.

This rearrangement joins TRBV27 to TRBJ2-2, with D tentatively TRBD1 (7 bases). From germline, CDR1 is MNHEY and CDR2 SMNVEV (reference sequence). The CDR3 has 16 residues. The V end lost 7 bases, the J end lost 2 bases, and 17 bases lay between the germline ends. The CDR3 bases are TGTGCCAGCACCATCCAGGAGGGGGCAAACACCGGGGAGCTGTTTTTT. This codes for CASTIQEGANTGELFF.